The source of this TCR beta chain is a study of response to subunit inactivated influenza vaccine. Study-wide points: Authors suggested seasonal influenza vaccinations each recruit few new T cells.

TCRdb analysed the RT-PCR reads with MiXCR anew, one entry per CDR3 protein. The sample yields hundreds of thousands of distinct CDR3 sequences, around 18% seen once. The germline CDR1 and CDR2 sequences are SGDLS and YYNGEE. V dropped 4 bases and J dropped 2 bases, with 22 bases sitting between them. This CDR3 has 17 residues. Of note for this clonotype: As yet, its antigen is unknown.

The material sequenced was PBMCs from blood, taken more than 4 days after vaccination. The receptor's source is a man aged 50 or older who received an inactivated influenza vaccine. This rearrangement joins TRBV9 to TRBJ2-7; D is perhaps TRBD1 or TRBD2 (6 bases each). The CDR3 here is CASSLGPGGAPAYEQYF. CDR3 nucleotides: TGTGCCAGCAGCCTCGGCCCCGGGGGCGCTCCCGCCTACGAGCAGTACTTC.